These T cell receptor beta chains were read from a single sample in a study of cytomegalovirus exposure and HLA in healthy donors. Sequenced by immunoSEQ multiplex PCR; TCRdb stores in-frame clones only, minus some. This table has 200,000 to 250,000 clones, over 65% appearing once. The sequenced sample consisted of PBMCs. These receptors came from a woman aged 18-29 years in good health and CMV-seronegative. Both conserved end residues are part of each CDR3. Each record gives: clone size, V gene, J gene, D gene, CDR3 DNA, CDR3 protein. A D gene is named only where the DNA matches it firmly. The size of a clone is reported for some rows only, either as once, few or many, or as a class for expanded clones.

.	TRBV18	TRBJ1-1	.	TGTGCCAGCTCACCACAGCGGACAGTGAACACTGAAGCTTTCTTT	CASSPQRTVNTEAFF
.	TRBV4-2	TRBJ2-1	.	TGTGCCAGCAGCACCCGGGAGCCTTCCTACAATGAGCAGTTCTTC	CASSTREPSYNEQFF
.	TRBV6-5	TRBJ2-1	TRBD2	TGTGCCAGCAGTATCGGGACTAGCGTGACTAATGAGCAGTTCTTC	CASSIGTSVTNEQFF
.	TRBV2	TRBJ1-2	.	TGTGCCAGCAGTCCATCCAGGGTGGGGTATGGCTACACCTTC	CASSPSRVGYGYTF
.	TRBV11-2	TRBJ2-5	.	TGTGCCAGCAGTGCCCTAAGTCGGGTCCAAGAGACCCAGTACTTC	CASSALSRVQETQYF
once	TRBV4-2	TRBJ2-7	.	TGTGCCAGCAGCCAAGAGCGGCAGGGCTACGAGCAGTACTTC	CASSQERQGYEQYF
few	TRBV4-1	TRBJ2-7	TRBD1	TGCGCCAGCAGCCGGTCGACAGGGGAGCAGTACTTC	CASSRSTGEQYF
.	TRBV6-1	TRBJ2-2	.	TGTGCCAGCAGTGAAGGGACAGTAAACACCGGGGAGCTGTTTTTT	CASSEGTVNTGELFF
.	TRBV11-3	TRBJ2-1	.	TGTGCCAGCAGCCCAGGGGATGGTGGACAGCACAATGAGCAGTTCTTC	CASSPGDGGQHNEQFF
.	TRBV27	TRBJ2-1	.	TGTGCCAGCAGTCCCCGGTGGGGCGCGGTCCAAGAGCAGTTCTTC	CASSPRWGAVQEQFF
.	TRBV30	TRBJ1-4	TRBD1	TGTGCCTGGAGTGTAGGGGCAGGGGGCGCAGAAAAACTGTTTTTT	CAWSVGAGGAEKLFF
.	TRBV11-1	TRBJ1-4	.	TGTGCCAGCAGAAGACAAAGTAATGAAAAACTGTTTTTT	CASRRQSNEKLFF
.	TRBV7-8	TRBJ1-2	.	TGTGCCAGCAGCTTGGAGACAGCTAACTATGGCTACACCTTC	CASSLETANYGYTF
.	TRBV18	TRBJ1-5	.	TGTGCCAGCTCATCGACTCCGGGGAGATTGGGGAGCAATCAGCCCCAGCATTTT	CASSSTPGRLGSNQPQHF
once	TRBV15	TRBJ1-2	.	TGTGCCACCAGCAGAGATTATGCGGCCGGAGGCTATGGCTACACCTTC	CATSRDYAAGGYGYTF
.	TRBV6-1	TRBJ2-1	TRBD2	TGTGCCAGCAGTGAACCTAGCGGGAGGAACAATGAGCAGTTCTTC	CASSEPSGRNNEQFF
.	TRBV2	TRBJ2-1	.	TGTGCCAGCAGTGATAGCGGAGACTCCTACAATGAGCAGTTCTTC	CASSDSGDSYNEQFF
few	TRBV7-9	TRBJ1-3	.	TGTGCTGGGGAGTTGACTGGAAACACCATATATTTT	CAGELTGNTIYF
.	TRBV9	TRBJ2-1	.	TGTGCCAGCAGCGTAGAGTGGGTCGATGAGCAGTTCTTC	CASSVEWVDEQFF
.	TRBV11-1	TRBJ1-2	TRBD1	TGTGCCAGCGGCGACAGGGGGCGAGGCTACACCTTC	CASGDRGRGYTF
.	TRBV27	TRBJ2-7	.	TGTGCCAGCAGTTTAGGGCAGACCGCCTACGAGCAGTACTTC	CASSLGQTAYEQYF
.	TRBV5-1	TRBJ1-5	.	TGCGCCAGCAGCTTGGGGCCGGGGCAGCCCCAGCATTTT	CASSLGPGQPQHF
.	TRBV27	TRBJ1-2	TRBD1	TGTGCCAGCAGTAAAACAGGGGATTATGGCTACACCTTC	CASSKTGDYGYTF
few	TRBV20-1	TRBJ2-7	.	TGCAGTGCAGCCGGGCTGGGCGAGCAGTACTTC	CSAAGLGEQYF
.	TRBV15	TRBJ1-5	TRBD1	TGTGCCACCAGCGGGACAGGGTCCCCTAGCAATCAGCCCCAGCATTTT	CATSGTGSPSNQPQHF
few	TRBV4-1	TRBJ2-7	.	TGCGCCAGCAGCCACGGCATGCCACCCTACGAGCAGTACTTC	CASSHGMPPYEQYF
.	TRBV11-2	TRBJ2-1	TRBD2	TGTGCCAGCAGAAAGATGGGGGGGTCCTACAATGAGCAGTTCTTC	CASRKMGGSYNEQFF
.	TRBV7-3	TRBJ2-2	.	TGTGCCAGCAGCTTAGCGCAGGAACCCGGGGAGCTGTTTTTT	CASSLAQEPGELFF
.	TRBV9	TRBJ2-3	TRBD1	TGTGCCAGCAGCACCGGACAGGGGATGGACACAGATACGCAGTATTTT	CASSTGQGMDTDTQYF
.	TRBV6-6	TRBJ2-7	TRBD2	TGTGCCAGCAGTTTCCTAGCGGGGTCCTACGAGCAGTACTTC	CASSFLAGSYEQYF
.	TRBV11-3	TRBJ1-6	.	TGTGCCAGCAGCTTAGGGGGTTCGAATTCACCCCTCCACTTT	CASSLGGSNSPLHF
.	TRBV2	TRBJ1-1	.	TGTGCCAGCAGTGTTTCGGGGGCCGGAGGAACTGAAGCTTTCTTT	CASSVSGAGGTEAFF
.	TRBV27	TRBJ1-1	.	TGTGCCAGCAGTATTAGCCAGGGGCGGAACCAACGGGCTTTCTTT	CASSISQGRNQRAFF
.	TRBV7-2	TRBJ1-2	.	TGTGCCAGCAGCTTAGACGGGGGCAGGGTGGATGCTGGCTACACCTTC	CASSLDGGRVDAGYTF
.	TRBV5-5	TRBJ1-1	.	TGTGCCAGCAGCTCCTCAGTGAACACTGAAGCTTTCTTT	CASSSSVNTEAFF
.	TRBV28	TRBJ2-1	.	TGTGCCAGCAGTTCCTCCCCAGGTCCGAATGAGCAGTTCTTC	CASSSSPGPNEQFF
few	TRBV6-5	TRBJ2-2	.	TGTGCCAGCAGTTACGGGGGGCCCGGGGAGCTGTTTTTT	CASSYGGPGELFF
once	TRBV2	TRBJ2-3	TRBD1	TGTGCCAGCGGGACAGGGCTATGGGATACGCAGTATTTT	CASGTGLWDTQYF
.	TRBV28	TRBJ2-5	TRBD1	TGTGCCAGCAGTACGGGGACAGTCCAAGAGACCCAGTACTTC	CASSTGTVQETQYF
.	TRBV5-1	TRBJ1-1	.	TGCGCCAGCAGCATTGCTGAGAACACTGAAGCTTTCTTT	CASSIAENTEAFF
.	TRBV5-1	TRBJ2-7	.	TGCGCCAGCAGCTCGACGACTAGGAGCTCCTACGAGCAGTACTTC	CASSSTTRSSYEQYF
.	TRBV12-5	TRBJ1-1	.	TGTGCTAGTGGTTTGGTAAACGGGACAAACACTGAAGCTTTCTTT	CASGLVNGTNTEAFF
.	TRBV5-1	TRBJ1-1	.	TGCGCCAGCAGCTTGGGGTTGTCAGTAAGCCTAAACACTGAAGCTTTCTTT	CASSLGLSVSLNTEAFF
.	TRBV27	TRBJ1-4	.	TGTGCCAGCAGTTGGGGGAGGGGGAATGAAAAACTGTTTTTT	CASSWGRGNEKLFF
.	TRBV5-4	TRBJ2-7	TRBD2	TGTGCCAGCAGCTTGAGCGGGAGAGCCTACGAGCAGTACTTC	CASSLSGRAYEQYF
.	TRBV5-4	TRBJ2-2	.	TGTGCCAGCAGCTTGGCGGAGGGAAAGCTGTTTTTT	CASSLAEGKLFF
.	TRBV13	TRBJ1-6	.	TGTGCCAGCAGCTTGGGGACCCCGGGTTATTCACCCCTCCACTTT	CASSLGTPGYSPLHF
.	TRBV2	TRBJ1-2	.	TGTGCCAGCCTCCTACAGGGTCCTGGCTACACCTTC	CASLLQGPGYTF
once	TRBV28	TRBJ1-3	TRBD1	TGTGCCAGCAGGACGACAGGGACGGAATACACCATATATTTT	CASRTTGTEYTIYF
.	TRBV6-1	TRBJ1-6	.	TGTGCCAGCAGTGGGACAGATATCTATTCACCCCTCCACTTT	CASSGTDIYSPLHF
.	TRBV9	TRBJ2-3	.	TGTGCCAGCAGCCTCCAAGGGGGAGCCACAGATACGCAGTATTTT	CASSLQGGATDTQYF
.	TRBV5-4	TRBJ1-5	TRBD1	TGTGCCAGCAGCTTTGGCAAGGGGGCGGACCAGCCCCAGCATTTT	CASSFGKGADQPQHF
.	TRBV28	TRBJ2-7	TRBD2	TGTGCCAGCACTCCCGGGGGGGCAGGGATGTGGGAGCAGTACTTC	CASTPGGAGMWEQYF
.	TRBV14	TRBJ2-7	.	TGTGCCAGCAGCCACGCATACGAGCAGTACTTC	CASSHAYEQYF
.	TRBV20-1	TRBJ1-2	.	TGCAGTACTCGGGACACCTATGGCTACACCTTC	CSTRDTYGYTF
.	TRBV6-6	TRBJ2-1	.	TGTGCCAGCAGTTACGGGCAGGATTACAATGAGCAGTTCTTC	CASSYGQDYNEQFF
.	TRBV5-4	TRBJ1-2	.	TGTGCCAGCAGCTTTGACCGGGACGGTAACTATGGCTACACCTTC	CASSFDRDGNYGYTF
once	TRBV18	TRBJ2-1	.	TGTGCCAGCTCACCCCAGGGCTCCTACAATGAGCAGTTCTTC	CASSPQGSYNEQFF
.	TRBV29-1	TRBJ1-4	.	TGCAGCGCTCACGGGGGACGGGGCCTGTTTTTT	CSAHGGRGLFF